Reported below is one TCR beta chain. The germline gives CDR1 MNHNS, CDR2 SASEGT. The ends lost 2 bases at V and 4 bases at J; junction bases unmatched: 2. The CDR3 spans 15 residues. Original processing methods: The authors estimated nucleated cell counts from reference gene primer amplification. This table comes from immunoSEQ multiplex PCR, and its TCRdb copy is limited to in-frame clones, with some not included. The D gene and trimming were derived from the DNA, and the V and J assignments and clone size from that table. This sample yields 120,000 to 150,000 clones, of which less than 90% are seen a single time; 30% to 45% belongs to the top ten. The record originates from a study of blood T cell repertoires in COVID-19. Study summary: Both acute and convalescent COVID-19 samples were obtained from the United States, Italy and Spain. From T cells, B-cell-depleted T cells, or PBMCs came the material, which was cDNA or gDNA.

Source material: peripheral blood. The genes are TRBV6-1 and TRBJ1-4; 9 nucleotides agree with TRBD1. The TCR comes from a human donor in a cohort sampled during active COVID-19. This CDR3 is CASSEWTGVNEKLFF. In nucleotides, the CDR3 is TGTGCCAGCAGTGAATGGACAGGGGTTAATGAAAAACTGTTTTTT.